These T cell receptor beta chains were read from a single sample in a study of blood T cells in healthy people across ages. TCRdb recomputed calls from the 5' RACE reads with MiXCR, one row per CDR3 protein. This sample yields approximately 1.5 million distinct CDR3 sequences, of which 30% to 35% are seen a single time; around 10% belongs to the top ten. What was sequenced was blood. The receptors originated from a woman aged 25-40 years in good health. Both conserved end residues are part of each CDR3. The D gene is left open where the match is weak. Clone size is given for some rows only: seen once, a few or many times, or a class if the clone is expanded.

size	J	V	D	CDR3	DNA
.	TRBJ2-7	TRBV10-3	.	CAIRQTKGSNEQYF	TGTGCCATCAGACAGACAAAGGGGAGCAACGAGCAGTACTTC
.	TRBJ2-7	TRBV7-9	TRBD1	CASSPTGTGSFSYEQYF	TGTGCCAGCAGCCCCACCGGGACAGGGTCCTTCTCCTACGAGCAGTACTTC
.	TRBJ1-6	TRBV4-2	.	CASSQWNTADSPLHF	TGTGCCAGCAGCCAATGGAACACAGCAGATTCACCCCTCCACTTT
.	TRBJ2-3	TRBV5-1	.	CASSLVANGRTDTQYF	TGCGCCAGCAGCTTGGTGGCTAACGGACGCACAGATACGCAGTATTTT
few	TRBJ2-3	TRBV9	.	CASSVAPKPSTDTQYF	TGTGCCAGCAGCGTAGCGCCGAAACCTAGCACGGATACGCAGTATTTT
.	TRBJ2-2	TRBV7-9	TRBD2	CASSPSDSGRAPLSGELFF	TGTGCCAGCAGCCCGAGCGATAGCGGGAGGGCACCATTGAGCGGGGAGCTGTTTTTT
.	TRBJ2-1	TRBV20-1	.	CSALAPSNEQFF	TGCAGTGCCCTAGCGCCCAGTAATGAGCAGTTCTTC
.	TRBJ1-1	TRBV2	.	CASTPRERDEAFF	TGTGCCAGCACCCCAAGGGAGAGGGATGAAGCTTTCTTT
.	TRBJ1-5	TRBV20-1	.	CSAVGRRTAFQQPQHF	TGCAGCGCAGTGGGGAGGCGGACAGCCTTTCAGCAGCCCCAGCATTTT
.	TRBJ2-7	TRBV27	TRBD1	CASRDRVITYEQYF	TGTGCCAGCAGAGACAGGGTGATCACCTACGAGCAGTACTTC
.	TRBJ2-2	TRBV27	TRBD1	CASSLYGGDRGTGELFF	TGTGCCAGCAGTTTATACGGGGGGGACAGGGGAACCGGGGAGCTGTTTTTT
few	TRBJ1-5	TRBV30	.	CAWSRGPYSNQPQHF	TGTGCCTGGAGTAGGGGACCGTATAGCAATCAGCCCCAGCATTTT
.	TRBJ2-7	TRBV5-1	TRBD1	CASSLGVSRTGVHEQYF	TGCGCCAGCAGCTTGGGGGTCAGTAGGACAGGGGTCCACGAGCAGTACTTC
.	TRBJ2-3	TRBV11-2	TRBD2	CASTTMGLAIPSDTQYF	TGTGCCAGCACCACCATGGGACTAGCGATTCCCTCAGATACGCAGTATTTT
.	TRBJ2-1	TRBV3-1	.	CASSPGLTRDEQFF	TGTGCCAGCAGCCCCGGACTAACCCGCGATGAGCAGTTCTTC
.	TRBJ2-1	TRBV24-1	.	CATSVRAGSYNEQFF	TGTGCCACCAGTGTCCGGGCGGGAAGCTACAATGAGCAGTTCTTC
.	TRBJ1-6	TRBV7-2	TRBD1	CASSFRLAGQGENSPLHF	TGTGCCAGCAGCTTTAGATTGGCGGGACAGGGTGAGAATTCACCCCTCCACTTT
.	TRBJ2-7	TRBV11-2	TRBD1	CASSLDPQGAYEQYF	TGTGCCAGCAGCTTAGACCCACAGGGGGCCTACGAGCAGTACTTC
.	TRBJ1-2	TRBV7-2	TRBD1	CASSSYRGSNYGYTF	TGTGCCAGCAGCTCCTACAGGGGTTCTAACTATGGCTACACCTTC
.	TRBJ2-5	TRBV5-1	.	CASSPPATETQYF	TGCGCCAGCAGCCCCCCAGCAACTGAGACCCAGTACTTC
.	TRBJ2-7	TRBV7-8	TRBD2	CASSLAATSGPTYEQYF	TGTGCCAGCAGCTTAGCCGCGACTAGCGGGCCCACCTACGAGCAGTACTTC
few	TRBJ2-1	TRBV6-6	.	CASSIRRSGHNEQFF	TGTGCCAGCAGTATCAGGCGGAGCGGCCACAATGAGCAGTTCTTC
few	TRBJ2-7	TRBV11-2	TRBD1	CASWDSLTYEQYF	TGTGCCAGCTGGGACAGCTTGACCTACGAGCAGTACTTC
.	TRBJ2-3	TRBV10-2	.	CASSEQGRGDTQYF	TGCGCCAGCAGTGAACAGGGGCGGGGAGATACGCAGTATTTT